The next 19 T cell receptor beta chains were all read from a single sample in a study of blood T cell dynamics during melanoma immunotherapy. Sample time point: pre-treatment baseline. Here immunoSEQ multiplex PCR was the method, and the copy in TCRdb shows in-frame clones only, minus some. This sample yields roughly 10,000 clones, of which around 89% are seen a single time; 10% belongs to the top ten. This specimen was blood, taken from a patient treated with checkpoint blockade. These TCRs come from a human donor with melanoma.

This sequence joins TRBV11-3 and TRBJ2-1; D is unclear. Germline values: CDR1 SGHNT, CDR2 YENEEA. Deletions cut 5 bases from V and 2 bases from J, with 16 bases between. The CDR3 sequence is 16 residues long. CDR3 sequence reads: CASSQSGEWAYNEQFF. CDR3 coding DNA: TGTGCCAGCAGCCAATCTGGGGAATGGGCCTACAATGAGCAGTTCTTC.

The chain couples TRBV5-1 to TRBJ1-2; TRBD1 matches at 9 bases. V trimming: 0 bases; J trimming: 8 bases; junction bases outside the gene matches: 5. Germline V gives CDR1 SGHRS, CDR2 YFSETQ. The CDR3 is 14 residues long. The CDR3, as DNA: TGCGCCAGCAGCTTGGGGGGACAGGGAGGCGGCTACACCTTC. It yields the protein CASSLGGQGGGYTF.

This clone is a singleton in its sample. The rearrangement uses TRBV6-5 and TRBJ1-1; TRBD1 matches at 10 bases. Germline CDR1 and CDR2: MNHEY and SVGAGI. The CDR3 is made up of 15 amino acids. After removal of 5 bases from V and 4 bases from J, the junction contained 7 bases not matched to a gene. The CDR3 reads CASSGAGTGATEAFF. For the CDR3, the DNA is TGTGCCAGCAGTGGCGCCGGGACAGGGGCCACTGAAGCTTTCTTT.

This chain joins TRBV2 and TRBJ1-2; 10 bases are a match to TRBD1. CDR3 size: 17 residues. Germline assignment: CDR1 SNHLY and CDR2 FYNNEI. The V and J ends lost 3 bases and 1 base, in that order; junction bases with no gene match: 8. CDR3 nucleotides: TGTGCCAGCAGTGAGATGGACAGGGGGGCCCATAACTATGGCTACACCTTC. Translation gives CASSEMDRGAHNYGYTF. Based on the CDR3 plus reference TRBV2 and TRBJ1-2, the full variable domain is EPEVTQTPSHQVTQMGQEVILRCVPISNHLYFYWYRQILGQKVEFLVSFYNNEISEKSEIFDDQFSVERPDGSNFTLKIRSTKLEDSAMYFCASSEMDRGAHNYGYTFGSGTRLTVV.

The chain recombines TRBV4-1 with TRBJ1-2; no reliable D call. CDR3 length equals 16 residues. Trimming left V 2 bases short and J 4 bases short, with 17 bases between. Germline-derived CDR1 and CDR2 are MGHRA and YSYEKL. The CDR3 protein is CASSQPSGQLIYGYTF. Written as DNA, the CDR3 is TGCGCCAGCAGCCAACCCAGCGGGCAGCTTATCTATGGCTACACCTTC.

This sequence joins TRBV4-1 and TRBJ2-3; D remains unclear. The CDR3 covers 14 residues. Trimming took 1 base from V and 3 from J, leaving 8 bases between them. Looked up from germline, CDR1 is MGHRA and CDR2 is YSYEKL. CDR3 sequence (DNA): TGCGCCAGCAGCCAAGCCGAGACTACAGATACGCAGTATTTT. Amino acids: CASSQAETTDTQYF.

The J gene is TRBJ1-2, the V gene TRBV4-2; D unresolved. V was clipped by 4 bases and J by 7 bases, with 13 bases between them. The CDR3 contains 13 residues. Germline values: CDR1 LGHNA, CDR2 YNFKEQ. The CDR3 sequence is CASSPWRFSGYTF. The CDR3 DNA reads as TGTGCCAGCAGCCCATGGCGTTTTAGTGGCTACACCTTC.

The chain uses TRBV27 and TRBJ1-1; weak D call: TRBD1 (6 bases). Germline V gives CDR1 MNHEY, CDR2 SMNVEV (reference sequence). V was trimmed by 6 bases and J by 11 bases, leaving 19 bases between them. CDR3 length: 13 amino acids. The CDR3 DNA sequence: TGTGCCAGCAGACTACTACAGGGTAAAGGGGCTTTCTTT. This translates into CASRLLQGKGAFF.

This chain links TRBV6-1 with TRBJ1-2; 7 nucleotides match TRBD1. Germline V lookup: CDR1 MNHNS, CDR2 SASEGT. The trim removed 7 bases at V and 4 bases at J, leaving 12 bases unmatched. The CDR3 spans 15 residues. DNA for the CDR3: TGTGCCAGCAAAAGATCAGGGGGAAGTAGCTATGGCTACACCTTC. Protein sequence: CASKRSGGSSYGYTF.

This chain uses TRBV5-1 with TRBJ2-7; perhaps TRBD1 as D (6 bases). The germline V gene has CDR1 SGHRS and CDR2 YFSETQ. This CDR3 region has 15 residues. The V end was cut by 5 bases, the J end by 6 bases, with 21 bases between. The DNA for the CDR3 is TGCGCCAGCAGGATCAAGACAGGCCCCCCTACCGAGCAGTACGTC. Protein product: CASRIKTGPPTEQYV.

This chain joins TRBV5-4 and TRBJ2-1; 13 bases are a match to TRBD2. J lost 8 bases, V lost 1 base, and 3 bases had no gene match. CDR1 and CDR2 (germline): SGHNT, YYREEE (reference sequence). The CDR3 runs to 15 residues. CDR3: CASSLKLAGGDEQFF. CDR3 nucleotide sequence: TGTGCCAGCAGCTTGAAACTAGCGGGAGGGGATGAGCAGTTCTTC.

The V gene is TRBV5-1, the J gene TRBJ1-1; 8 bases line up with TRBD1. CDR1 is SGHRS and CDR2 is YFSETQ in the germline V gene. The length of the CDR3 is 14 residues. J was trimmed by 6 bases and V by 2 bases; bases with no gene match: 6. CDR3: CASSFDRGISEAFF. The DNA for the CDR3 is TGCGCCAGCAGCTTTGACAGGGGTATCTCTGAAGCTTTCTTT.

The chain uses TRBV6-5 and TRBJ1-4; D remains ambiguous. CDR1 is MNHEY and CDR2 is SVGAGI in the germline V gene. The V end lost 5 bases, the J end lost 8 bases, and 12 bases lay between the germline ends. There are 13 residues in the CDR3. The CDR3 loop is CASSAPGSEKLFF. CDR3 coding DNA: TGTGCCAGCAGTGCCCCCGGGTCGGAAAAACTGTTTTTT.

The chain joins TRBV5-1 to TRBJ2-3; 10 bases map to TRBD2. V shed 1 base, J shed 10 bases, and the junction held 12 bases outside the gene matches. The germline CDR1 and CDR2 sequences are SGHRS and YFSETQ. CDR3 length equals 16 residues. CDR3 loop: CASSLTASGGDGAQYF. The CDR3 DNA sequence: TGCGCCAGCAGCTTGACGGCTAGCGGGGGAGATGGTGCGCAGTATTTT.

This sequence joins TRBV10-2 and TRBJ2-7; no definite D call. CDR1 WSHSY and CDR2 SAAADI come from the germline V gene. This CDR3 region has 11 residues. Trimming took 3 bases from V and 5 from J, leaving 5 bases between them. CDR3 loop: CASSDLHEQYV. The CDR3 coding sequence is TGCGCCAGCAGTGACCTCCACGAGCAGTACGTC.

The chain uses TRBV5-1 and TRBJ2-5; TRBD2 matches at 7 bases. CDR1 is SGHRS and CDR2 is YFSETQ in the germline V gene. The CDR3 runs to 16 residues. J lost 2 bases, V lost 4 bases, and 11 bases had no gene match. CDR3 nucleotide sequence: TGCGCCAGCAGCCCCAAACTAGCGTTCCCACAAGAGACCCAGTACTTC. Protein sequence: CASSPKLAFPQETQYF.

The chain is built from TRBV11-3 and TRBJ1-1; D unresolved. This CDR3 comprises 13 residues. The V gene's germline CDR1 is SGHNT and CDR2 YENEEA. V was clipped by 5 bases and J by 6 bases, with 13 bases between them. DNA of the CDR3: TGTGCCAGCAGCCCCACAGTGGCTTCTGAAGCTTTCTTT. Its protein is CASSPTVASEAFF.

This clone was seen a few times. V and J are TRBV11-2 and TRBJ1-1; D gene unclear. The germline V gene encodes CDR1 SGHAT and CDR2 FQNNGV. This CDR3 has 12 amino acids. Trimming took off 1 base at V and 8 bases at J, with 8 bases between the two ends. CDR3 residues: CASSLAPREAFF. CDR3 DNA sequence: TGTGCCAGCAGCTTAGCCCCCCGGGAAGCTTTCTTT.

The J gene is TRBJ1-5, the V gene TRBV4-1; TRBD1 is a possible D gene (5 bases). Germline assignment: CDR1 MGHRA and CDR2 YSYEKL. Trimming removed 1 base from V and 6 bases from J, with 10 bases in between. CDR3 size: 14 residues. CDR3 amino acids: CASSQARGGQPQHF. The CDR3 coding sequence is TGCGCCAGCAGCCAAGCGAGGGGCGGTCAGCCCCAGCATTTT.